This T cell receptor beta chain was recovered during a study of vaccination and CD4 T cells after COVID-19. Study information: Convalescent cases comprised eight to ten mild and one severe, all SARS-CoV-2 positive by nasal swab PCR. Vaccinees got either two BNT162b2 doses or two mRNA-1273 doses.

There are 16 residues in the CDR3. Germline CDR1 is SNHLY and CDR2 is FYNNEI. Trimming shortened V by 4 bases and J by 1 base, and 11 bases separated the two germline ends. Notes on the study in general: Convalescent patients' vaccine-specific clones were spike mono-reactive in 304 of 307 cases.

The treatment was: roughly 10-day PBMC culture with coronavirus spike peptide pools or control peptides (ViraFEST assay). This clonotype was seen only a few times. Its target is unknown. With the Oncomine TCR Beta short-read assay, DNA from cultured CD4+ T cells was sequenced. TCRdb analysed the PCR reads with MiXCR anew, one entry per CDR3 protein. Of around 10,000 distinct CDR3 sequences listed, about 46% were seen once; the top ten hold approximately 28%. The specimen sequenced was CD4+ T cells from blood, cultured in vitro. The TCR comes from a human donor who had recovered from COVID-19. The chain recombines TRBV2 with TRBJ1-6; D is possibly TRBD1 (6 bases). The CDR3 sequence is CASSAQGISYNSPLHF. CDR3 DNA sequence: TGTGCCAGCAGTGCGCAGGGGATTTCCTATAATTCACCCCTCCACTTT.